This is a list of T cell receptor beta chains from one sample in a study of T cell responses to AZD1222 COVID-19 vaccine. TCRdb's table, derived via immunoSEQ multiplex PCR, lists solely in-frame clones and lacks some. The sample contains about 130,000 clones, 90% of which appear only once. Sequenced here: peripheral blood, sampled on day 0 of AZD1222 vaccination. These TCRs come from an adult in good health. Both conserved end residues are part of each CDR3. A D gene is named only where the DNA matches it firmly. Rows give clone size only sometimes, using once, few, many, or a class for an expanded clone.

clone_size	d_call	j_call	v_call	cdr3_aa	cdr3_nt
-	-	TRBJ2-7	TRBV9	CASSPRLGSDEQYF	TGTGCCAGCAGCCCCAGACTAGGGTCGGACGAGCAGTACTTC
once	TRBD1	TRBJ1-1	TRBV3-1/TRBV3-2	CASSQGPGQGFLGTEAFF	TGTGCCAGCAGCCAAGGACCGGGACAGGGTTTTCTAGGCACTGAAGCTTTCTTT
-	TRBD2	TRBJ2-5	TRBV29-1	CSVGWLAGGKETQYF	TGCAGCGTTGGGTGGCTAGCGGGGGGGAAAGAGACCCAGTACTTC
-	-	TRBJ1-2	TRBV3-1/TRBV3-2	CASRLSRTENYGYTF	TGTGCCAGCAGACTCTCGAGGACGGAGAACTATGGCTACACCTTC
-	-	TRBJ1-2	TRBV19	CASSAHKGGVAVGGYTF	TGTGCCAGTAGTGCGCATAAAGGGGGGGTAGCAGTCGGTGGCTACACCTTC
-	-	TRBJ2-1	TRBV20-1	CSALLAPQGFF	TGCAGTGCTCTACTAGCTCCCCAGGGGTTCTTC
-	-	TRBJ1-4	TRBV19	CASSTRRDEKLFF	TGTGCCAGTAGTACTCGGAGGGATGAAAAACTGTTTTTT
-	TRBD1	TRBJ1-2	TRBV9	CASSFRTGSDYTF	TGTGCCAGCAGCTTCCGGACAGGGTCGGACTACACCTTC
-	TRBD2	TRBJ2-3	TRBV6-4	CASSRLAGVADTQYF	TGTGCCAGCAGTCGGTTAGCGGGAGTAGCAGATACGCAGTATTTT
-	TRBD1	TRBJ1-5	TRBV5-8	CASSSGQGPQQPQHF	TGTGCCAGCAGCTCCGGACAGGGCCCCCAACAGCCCCAGCATTTT
once	-	TRBJ1-3	TRBV27	CASSQGHTIYF	TGTGCCAGCTCCCAGGGGCACACCATATATTTT
few	-	TRBJ2-3	TRBV5-4	CASSLMFGGGGTDTQYF	TGTGCCAGCAGCTTGATGTTCGGGGGAGGCGGCACAGATACGCAGTATTTT
few	-	TRBJ2-7	TRBV9	CASSVYPLDRSYEQYF	TGTGCCAGCAGCGTATACCCACTCGACAGGTCGTACGAGCAGTACTTC
-	-	TRBJ1-1	TRBV29-1	CSAGLGRRAFF	TGCAGCGCAGGGTTGGGAAGGAGGGCTTTCTTT
-	TRBD2	TRBJ2-3	TRBV11-3	CASSLGAFGGGPTDTQYF	TGTGCCAGCAGCTTAGGGGCCTTTGGCGGGGGGCCCACAGATACGCAGTATTTT
-	-	TRBJ1-2	TRBV10-1	CASVWTAANYGYTF	TGCGCCAGCGTTTGGACTGCAGCTAACTATGGCTACACCTTC
-	TRBD2	TRBJ2-7	TRBV11-2	CASSLDLTSGYYEQYF	TGTGCCAGCAGCTTAGACCTGACTAGCGGGTACTACGAGCAGTACTTC
-	-	TRBJ2-3	TRBV15	CATSTGTDTQYF	TGTGCCACCAGCACGGGGACAGATACGCAGTATTTT
few	TRBD2	TRBJ2-5	TRBV11-2	CASSLGLAGSETQYF	TGTGCCAGCAGCCTCGGACTAGCGGGATCGGAGACCCAGTACTTC
-	-	TRBJ1-2	TRBV7-9	CASTINYGYTF	TGTGCCAGCACAATTAACTATGGCTACACCTTC
-	-	TRBJ2-5	TRBV28	CASSLNRIETQYF	TGTGCCAGCAGCCTAAATCGGATAGAGACCCAGTACTTC
-	-	TRBJ2-4	TRBV10-3	CAISESGPKNIQYF	TGTGCCATCAGTGAGTCAGGGCCCAAAAACATTCAGTACTTC
-	-	TRBJ1-6	TRBV27	CASSFRQNNSPLHF	TGTGCCAGCAGTTTTAGACAGAATAATTCACCCCTCCACTTT
-	-	TRBJ1-3	TRBV29-1	CSVEDPQFSGSGNTIYF	TGCAGCGTTGAAGATCCGCAGTTCTCGGGATCTGGAAACACCATATATTTT
-	-	TRBJ2-3	TRBV28	CASSFPSTGSNTQYF	TGTGCCAGCAGTTTCCCCTCGACTGGTTCCAATACGCAGTATTTT
-	TRBD2	TRBJ2-7	TRBV18	CASSPRLAGGNYEQYF	TGTGCCAGCTCACCGAGGCTAGCGGGAGGGAACTACGAGCAGTACTTC
-	-	TRBJ1-2	TRBV13	CASSLGSGFNYGYTF	TGTGCCAGCAGCTTAGGTTCAGGGTTCAACTATGGCTACACCTTC
-	TRBD2	TRBJ2-1	TRBV9	CASSGTKGLAGAEQFF	TGTGCCAGCAGCGGAACCAAAGGACTAGCGGGAGCCGAGCAGTTCTTC
-	TRBD1	TRBJ2-5	TRBV7-2	CASSPGGGQGQTQYF	TGTGCCAGCAGCCCAGGGGGGGGACAGGGACAGACCCAGTACTTC
-	TRBD1	TRBJ2-7	TRBV6-5	CASTPAGTGAYEQYF	TGTGCCAGCACCCCGGCTGGGACAGGGGCGTACGAGCAGTACTTC
-	TRBD1	TRBJ1-3	TRBV6-6	CASSYDRGPGNTIYF	TGTGCCAGCAGTTATGACAGGGGTCCTGGAAACACCATATATTTT
-	TRBD2	TRBJ2-7	TRBV7-2	CASSRTPGTSGGLGQYF	TGTGCCAGCAGTCGTACCCCCGGGACTAGCGGGGGACTGGGGCAGTACTTC
-	-	TRBJ1-6	TRBV9	CASGFSRGRSYNSPLHF	TGTGCCAGCGGCTTCAGCAGGGGAAGATCCTATAATTCACCCCTCCACTTT
-	-	TRBJ1-4	TRBV30	CAWSPREKLFF	TGTGCCTGGAGTCCCCGGGAAAAACTGTTTTTT
-	-	TRBJ1-2	TRBV7-2	CASSLTAETYGYTF	TGTGCCAGCAGCTTAACGGCGGAGACCTATGGCTACACCTTC
once	TRBD2	TRBJ2-7	TRBV6-5	CASSSVGSGNYEQYF	TGTGCCAGCAGTTCCGTGGGGAGCGGGAACTACGAGCAGTACTTC
-	-	TRBJ1-5	TRBV28	CASSGAGHNQPQHF	TGTGCCAGCAGTGGGGCAGGGCACAATCAGCCCCAGCATTTT
-	-	TRBJ2-7	TRBV6-5	CASSTGSGSYEQYF	TGTGCCAGCAGTACAGGGTCCGGGTCCTACGAGCAGTACTTC
-	-	TRBJ2-1	TRBV20-1	CSVSDNEQFF	TGCAGTGTGTCGGACAATGAGCAGTTCTTC
once	-	TRBJ1-5	TRBV6-5	CASTSSGNQPQHF	TGTGCCAGCACCAGCAGTGGCAATCAGCCCCAGCATTTT
few	TRBD2	TRBJ2-3	TRBV4-2	CASSQEMGGKGTDTQYF	TGTGCCAGCAGCCAAGAGATGGGGGGGAAGGGCACAGATACGCAGTATTTT
-	TRBD1	TRBJ1-5	TRBV18	CASQRTGGGVGNQPQHF	TGTGCCAGCCAACGGACAGGGGGAGGTGTCGGCAATCAGCCCCAGCATTTT